Listed below are T cell receptor beta chains from one sample, sequenced in a study of cytomegalovirus exposure and HLA in healthy donors. The assay was immunoSEQ multiplex PCR, and TCRdb's table has in-frame clones only and misses some. The table records 90,000 to 110,000 clones, roughly three quarters of them present only once. The sequencing sample was made of PBMCs. The receptors come from a woman aged 50 to 65 in good health and CMV-seropositive. The CDR3 runs from the conserved cysteine through the conserved F or W. The order of the fields is clone size, V gene, CDR3 protein. Where a row states a size, it is once, few, many or the class of an expanded clone; other rows omit it.

>.|TRBV5-4
CASSLATNSYNEQFF
>.|TRBV2
CASKLGARFETQYF
>.|TRBV19
CASSRDSGNTIYF
>.|TRBV2
CASSESRLSYEQYF
>.|TRBV18
CASSPLLAVQETQYF
>.|TRBV13
CASSIPRGGTYNEQFF
>.|TRBV7-9
CASTELGLYEQYF
>.|TRBV5-1
CASRPTGGMNTEAFF
>.|TRBV6-1
CASSGGRQGYPYTF
>.|TRBV6-1
CASSEEDRAYSGANGLTF
>.|TRBV21-1
CASSTSRGTANYGYTF
>.|TRBV15
CATSRVGQLNYGYTF
>.|TRBV21-1
CASSKQGLNTEAFF
>.|TRBV4-3
CASSLGTSGGATDTQYF
>.|TRBV20-1
CSAGGRNEQFF
>.|TRBV2
CASSSGTGYEQYF
>.|TRBV19
CASSILPRNEQFF
>.|TRBV7-2
CASSKQGDTEAFF
>.|TRBV11-2
CASSLNSGPQGEQFF
>.|TRBV5-1
CASSLGQGSSYEQYF
>once|TRBV6-5
CASSYSRETQYF
>few|TRBV5-4
CASSPLDRTNYGYTF
>.|TRBV27
CASRRQGARTEAFF
>.|TRBV27
CAGRPRGEGKIGYTF
>few|TRBV7-9
CASSLTPLGGRGNTIYF
>.|TRBV7-3
CASSLRPGLAPTDTQYF
>.|TRBV18
CASSPNRESGNTIYF
>.|TRBV7-9
CASSSHRTVINEKLFF
>.|TRBV12-5
CASGLGTVQETQYF
>few|TRBV7-2
CASSPYREGHEQYF
>once|TRBV18
CASSLTPDGGVTEAFF
>.|TRBV7-9
CASSLEAGVSNQPQHF
>.|TRBV11-1
CASSSGGDQETQYF
>.|TRBV19
CASSITGTGFTQYF
>.|TRBV29-1
CSVGQGAGEKLFF
>few|TRBV19
CATSVTSGSSYEQYF
>.|TRBV14
CAIGGPGNTIYF
>few|TRBV2
CASSARQGPQETQYF
>.|TRBV7-2
CASSWDRSNTEAFF
>few|TRBV18
CASSPQRENTEAFF
>.|TRBV28
CASSRSRVDEQYF
>.|TRBV19
CASQIYGELFF
>.|TRBV25-1
CASSEPAIGGEQFF
>.|TRBV18
CASSATGLDTEAFF
>.|TRBV6-6
CASSERLAGGDEQYF
>.|TRBV19
CASSIDAGAVTKAFF
>.|TRBV6-6
CASSRTGVTEAFF
>few|TRBV30
CAWWEGNGLTTNYGYTF
>.|TRBV6-6
CASQGDTGELFF
>.|TRBV10-1
CASSWWRETQYF
>.|TRBV7-9
CSSRTGQENTEAFF
>.|TRBV4-1
CASSPHRQTPNYGYTF
>.|TRBV5-1
CASSGRKWQETQYF
>.|TRBV4-3
CASSQEGTGDNEQFF
>.|TRBV6-5
CASSYSTGDRNEQFF
>.|TRBV7-2
CASSRGMNNEQFF
>.|TRBV5-4
CASSLGLNTGELFF
>.|TRBV18
CASSRGQANTEAFF